The 2 T cell receptor beta chains presented below share a single source sample, sequenced in a study of T-cell memory formation after mild COVID-19. One entry per CDR3 protein, called by TCRdb with MiXCR from the 5' RACE reads. The sample yields under 250,000 distinct CDR3 sequences, approximately 15% seen once. The sequencing sample was made of PBMCs or a T cell subset sorted from them (not recorded which). The receptors were gathered from an adult woman who had mild COVID-19 (a few samples of this study predate the infection). Cell type and time point are not known.

The rearrangement uses TRBV6-5 and TRBJ2-7; D gene unclear. Trimming took 2 bases from V and 0 from J, leaving 14 bases between them. This CDR3 is built from 16 residues. Germline CDR1 is MNHEY and CDR2 is SVGAGI. CDR3 sequence: CASSYQRSYSSYEQYF. The DNA of the CDR3 is TGTGCCAGCAGTTACCAGAGAAGTTATAGCTCCTACGAGCAGTACTTC.

This clonotype was seen a few times. The chain joins TRBV7-2 to TRBJ1-2, with 7 bases lining up with TRBD1. The CDR3 totals 14 residues. Germline CDR1 reads SGHTA; CDR2 reads FQGNSA. J was trimmed by 4 bases and V by 4 bases; bases with no gene match: 6. DNA of the CDR3: TGTGCCAGCAGCTCTCTGACAGGGACCTATGGCTACACCTTC. It yields the protein CASSSLTGTYGYTF.